These T cell receptor beta chains were read from a single sample in a study of CD8+ T cells in alopecia areata. TCRdb's table, derived via immunoSEQ multiplex PCR, lists solely in-frame clones and lacks some. Among about 150,000 clones, roughly 54% were seen once, and the ten largest hold around 15%. The sequencing here drew on CD8+ T cells sorted from blood, taken at week 4, from a patient treated with tofacitinib. Receptor source: a human donor with alopecia areata. Each CDR3 is given with its conserved first and last residue. A D gene is named only where the DNA matches it firmly. Clone size is not always given. Where it is, it says once, few, many or a class for expanded clones.

TRBJ2-3,NA,TRBV5-1,NA,CASTHHRESTDTQYF,TGCGCCAGCACGCACCACCGGGAGAGCACAGATACGCAGTATTTT
TRBJ2-1,NA,TRBV10-3,NA,CAISEGQNEQFF,TGTGCCATCAGTGAGGGGCAAAATGAGCAGTTCTTC
TRBJ1-1,NA,TRBV6-5,NA,CASSLGAMNTEAFF,TGTGCCAGCAGCTTAGGGGCAATGAACACTGAAGCTTTCTTT
TRBJ2-7,TRBD1,TRBV23-1,NA,CASSRGTGVGYEQYF,TGCGCCAGCAGTCGCGGGACAGGGGTGGGGTACGAGCAGTACTTC
TRBJ1-2,TRBD1,TRBV6-5,NA,CASSYGQGGGYTF,TGTGCCAGCAGTTATGGACAGGGAGGCGGCTACACCTTC
TRBJ1-5,NA,TRBV23-1,NA,CASSQSRKGKKENQPQHF,TGCGCCAGCAGTCAATCGCGGAAGGGGAAGAAGGAGAATCAGCCCCAGCATTTT
TRBJ1-5,NA,TRBV30,NA,CAWGTTGMGNQPQHF,TGTGCCTGGGGAACCACAGGGATGGGCAATCAGCCCCAGCATTTT
TRBJ2-1,NA,TRBV5-1,once,CASSLGTPEPIGEEQFF,TGCGCCAGCAGCTTGGGCACCCCCGAACCAATCGGGGAGGAGCAGTTCTTC
TRBJ1-5,TRBD1,TRBV28,NA,CASRLTGQANQPQHF,TGTGCCAGCAGATTAACGGGACAGGCCAATCAGCCCCAGCATTTT
TRBJ1-5,NA,TRBV7-9,once,CASSLAGGRNQPQHF,TGTGCCAGCAGCTTAGCGGGAGGCCGCAATCAGCCCCAGCATTTT
TRBJ1-5,NA,TRBV4-1,NA,CASSQVLLKPQHF,TGCGCCAGCAGCCAAGTCCTGCTGAAGCCCCAGCATTTT
TRBJ1-1,NA,TRBV29-1,NA,CSYYSPGSNTEAFF,TGCAGCTACTACTCACCAGGGTCGAACACTGAAGCTTTCTTT
TRBJ2-1,NA,TRBV5-1,NA,CASSYNHNEQFF,TGCGCCAGCAGCTACAACCACAATGAGCAGTTCTTC
TRBJ2-7,TRBD1,TRBV7-9,NA,CASSLRQGEGAYEQYF,TGTGCCAGCAGCTTAAGACAGGGGGAGGGGGCCTACGAGCAGTACTTC
TRBJ2-7,NA,TRBV6-5,NA,CASSYSANEGSYEQYF,TGTGCCAGCAGTTACTCGGCTAATGAGGGGTCCTACGAGCAGTACTTC
TRBJ2-1,TRBD1,TRBV29-1,NA,CSVEVTGWVNEQFF,TGCAGCGTTGAAGTGACAGGGTGGGTCAATGAGCAGTTCTTC
TRBJ1-6,NA,TRBV5-1,once,CASSLDSVGPSPLHF,TGCGCCAGCAGCTTGGACAGCGTAGGTCCCTCACCCCTCCACTTT
TRBJ2-7,NA,TRBV9,NA,CASSDGWGSYEQYF,TGTGCCAGCAGCGATGGGTGGGGCTCCTACGAGCAGTACTTC
TRBJ2-3,TRBD2,TRBV5-1,NA,CASSFRTSGTYTDTQYF,TGCGCCAGCAGCTTCAGGACTAGCGGGACCTACACAGATACGCAGTATTTT
TRBJ2-1,NA,TRBV27,NA,CASSFEGGEQFF,TGTGCCAGCAGTTTCGAGGGCGGTGAGCAGTTCTTC
TRBJ1-1,NA,TRBV4-3,few,CASSQVERTEAFF,TGCGCCAGCAGCCAAGTCGAGCGGACTGAAGCTTTCTTT
TRBJ2-2,TRBD2,TRBV29-1,NA,CSAAAGGHTGELFF,TGCAGCGCCGCAGCGGGGGGGCATACCGGGGAGCTGTTTTTT
TRBJ2-7,NA,TRBV13,NA,CASSGAPRYEQYF,TGTGCCAGCTCCGGGGCACCACGCTACGAGCAGTACTTC
TRBJ2-6,NA,TRBV19,NA,CASSIPHGSGANVLTF,TGTGCCAGTAGTATACCCCACGGGTCCGGGGCCAACGTCCTGACTTTC
TRBJ1-1,NA,TRBV30,NA,CAWRITGNTEAFF,TGTGCCTGGAGGATAACAGGGAACACTGAAGCTTTCTTT
TRBJ1-1,NA,TRBV2,NA,CASCSGDTEAFF,TGTGCCAGCTGCTCCGGAGACACTGAAGCTTTCTTT
TRBJ1-1,NA,TRBV27,NA,CASSLLGATEAFF,TGTGCCAGCAGTTTACTGGGGGCCACTGAAGCTTTCTTT
TRBJ2-1,NA,TRBV29-1,NA,CSVELGASYNEQFF,TGCAGCGTTGAACTGGGGGCCTCCTACAATGAGCAGTTCTTC
TRBJ2-1,NA,TRBV2,NA,CAGSGQETYNEQFF,TGTGCCGGCTCGGGGCAGGAGACCTACAATGAGCAGTTCTTC
TRBJ2-3,NA,TRBV4-1,NA,CASSRPRADTQYF,TGCGCCAGCAGCCGTCCGAGGGCAGATACGCAGTATTTT
TRBJ2-2,TRBD2,TRBV6-5,NA,CATHRGGAGELFF,TGTGCCACCCACCGGGGAGGGGCAGGGGAGCTGTTTTTT
TRBJ2-7,NA,TRBV5-6,NA,CASSLAHGEQYF,TGTGCCAGCAGCTTGGCCCACGGCGAGCAGTACTTC
TRBJ1-2,TRBD1,TRBV5-4,NA,CASSLRGTGAYGYTF,TGTGCCAGCAGCTTACGCGGGACAGGGGCGTATGGCTACACCTTC
TRBJ2-1,NA,TRBV6-5,once,CASSGPNKYNEQFF,TGTGCCAGCAGTGGCCCAAACAAATACAATGAGCAGTTCTTC
TRBJ1-5,NA,TRBV27,NA,CATSWDGDQPQHF,TGTGCCACCTCCTGGGACGGGGATCAGCCCCAGCATTTT
TRBJ1-6,NA,TRBV7-9,few,CASSIDGASPLHF,TGTGCCAGCAGCATCGACGGGGCTTCACCCCTCCACTTT
TRBJ1-6,TRBD1,TRBV29-1,NA,CSVEGDRWGDNYNSPLHF,TGCAGCGTTGAAGGGGACAGGTGGGGGGATAACTATAATTCACCCCTCCACTTT
TRBJ2-5,TRBD1,TRBV15,NA,CATSGDRGQETQYF,TGTGCCACCAGCGGTGACAGGGGGCAAGAGACCCAGTACTTC
TRBJ1-1,NA,TRBV6-5,NA,CASSLDPRGAFF,TGTGCCAGCAGCTTGGACCCTCGAGGAGCTTTCTTT
TRBJ2-5,TRBD2,TRBV7-8,NA,CASSFGREETQYF,TGTGCCAGCAGCTTTGGGAGGGAGGAGACCCAGTACTTC
TRBJ1-1,NA,TRBV5-4,NA,CASSFPENTEAFF,TGTGCCAGCAGCTTCCCGGAGAACACTGAAGCTTTCTTT
TRBJ2-3,NA,TRBV29-1,few,CSVDRAGAFSSGTDTQYF,TGCAGCGTTGACCGGGCAGGGGCATTTTCGAGCGGCACAGATACGCAGTATTTT
TRBJ1-1,NA,TRBV5-1,NA,CASSLSRNTEAFF,TGCGCCAGCAGCTTAAGTCGGAACACTGAAGCTTTCTTT
TRBJ2-1,NA,TRBV5-6,NA,CASSLEYNEQFF,TGTGCCAGCAGCTTGGAGTACAATGAGCAGTTCTTC
TRBJ2-1,TRBD2,TRBV14,many,CASSPGTSVDNEQFF,TGTGCCAGCAGCCCAGGGACTAGCGTAGACAATGAGCAGTTCTTC
TRBJ2-7,TRBD1,TRBV4-1,NA,CASSHGQGTTEQYF,TGCGCCAGCAGCCACGGACAGGGCACTACGGAGCAGTACTTC
TRBJ1-5,NA,TRBV27,few,CASSPVEVNQPQHF,TGTGCCAGCAGTCCCGTTGAGGTCAATCAGCCCCAGCATTTT
TRBJ1-5,NA,TRBV29-1,few,CSVESGRGQPQHF,TGCAGCGTTGAATCAGGGCGAGGACAGCCCCAGCATTTT
TRBJ2-7,TRBD1,TRBV27,NA,CASSLSRGHEQYF,TGTGCCAGCAGTTTATCCAGGGGGCATGAGCAGTACTTC
TRBJ1-2,NA,TRBV29-1,NA,CSAEGGGPNGYTF,TGCAGCGCCGAGGGTGGGGGGCCGAATGGCTACACCTTC
TRBJ2-7,TRBD2,TRBV5-1,NA,CASSLYTGGSYEQYF,TGCGCCAGCAGCTTGTACACCGGGGGGTCCTACGAGCAGTACTTC
TRBJ1-1,TRBD1,TRBV11-2,NA,CASSFPGGKAEAFF,TGTGCCAGCAGCTTCCCAGGGGGCAAAGCTGAAGCTTTCTTT
TRBJ2-7,NA,TRBV13,NA,CASSLGQHSYEQYF,TGTGCCAGCAGCTTGGGTCAACACTCCTACGAGCAGTACTTC
TRBJ1-2,NA,TRBV7-6,NA,CASSAGTIGYTF,TGTGCCAGCAGCGCCGGGACAATTGGCTACACCTTC
TRBJ1-2,NA,TRBV2,NA,CASSEYQRNYGYTF,TGTGCCAGCAGTGAATACCAGCGAAACTATGGCTACACCTTC
TRBJ2-1,NA,TRBV5-1,few,CASSVTIEQFF,TGCGCCAGCAGCGTAACAATTGAGCAGTTCTTC
TRBJ2-7,TRBD1,TRBV7-9,NA,CASSSRTGFNEQYF,TGTGCCAGCAGCTCCCGGACAGGGTTCAACGAGCAGTACTTC
TRBJ1-1,TRBD1,TRBV5-4,NA,CASSPGQGEMNTEAFF,TGTGCCAGCAGCCCGGGGCAGGGGGAGATGAACACTGAAGCTTTCTTT